These 25 T cell receptor beta chains came from one sample sequenced in a study of blood T cell repertoires in COVID-19. Produced via immunoSEQ multiplex PCR; TCRdb's table is partial and in-frame only. The sample has fewer than 250,000 clones, roughly nine tenths seen once; the top ten hold 9.5% to 14%. Sequencing used PBMCs or T cells enriched from blood (not recorded which). Receptors were obtained from a man aged 30 to 45 who had recovered from COVID-19.

The rearrangement joins TRBV3-1 (or the pseudogene TRBV3-2) to TRBJ1-5; D is uncertain. Germline CDR1 reads LGHDT; CDR2 reads YNNKEL (reference sequence). V was pared by 4 bases and J by 2 bases, with 6 bases between. This CDR3 has 13 residues. DNA of the CDR3: TGTGCCAGCAGCCGTCCCGGCAATCAGCCCCAGCATTTT. Encoded protein: CASSRPGNQPQHF.

V and J are TRBV5-1 and TRBJ2-1, with TRBD2 matching over 7 bases. Losses at the gene ends were 2 bases for V and 2 bases for J; bases not matched to a gene: 7. Germline V gene data show CDR1 as SGHRS and CDR2 as YFSETQ. The CDR3 has 16 residues. The CDR3, as DNA: TGCGCCAGCAGCTTCATTAGCGGGCAAGCCTACAATGAGCAGTTCTTC. It specifies CASSFISGQAYNEQFF.

This clone was counted between two and nine times. Here the CDR3 reads CASSHGITSYEQYF. For the CDR3, the DNA is TGTGCCAGCAGTCACGGGATCACCTCCTACGAGCAGTACTTC. V is TRBV6-5 and J is TRBJ2-7; perhaps TRBD2 as D (5 bases). CDR1 and CDR2 (germline): MNHEY, SVGAGI. Trimming removed 5 bases from V and 0 bases from J, with 11 bases in between. The CDR3 runs to 14 residues.

V and J are TRBV18 and TRBJ2-1; TRBD2 agrees at 11 bases. J was trimmed by 5 bases and V by 0 bases; bases with no gene match: 6. The CDR3 runs 17 residues. Per the germline V gene, CDR1 is KGHSH and CDR2 is LQKENI. CDR3 in amino acids: CASSPPLGTSGNNEQFF. The CDR3 DNA is TGTGCCAGCTCACCACCTCTAGGGACTAGCGGCAACAATGAGCAGTTCTTC.

The chain recombines TRBV19 with TRBJ2-3, with a weak D call TRBD1 (5 bases). Per germline, CDR1 LNHDA and CDR2 SQIVND (reference sequence). CDR3 length: 14 residues. The CDR3 loop reads CATRGFSSTDTQYF. For the CDR3, the DNA is TGTGCGACAAGGGGTTTTTCTAGCACAGATACGCAGTATTTT.

V usage is TRBV5-1 and J usage is TRBJ2-7; 8 bases agree with TRBD1. V was pared by 4 bases and J by 2 bases, with 5 bases of the junction left unmatched. The germline CDR1 and CDR2 sequences are SGHRS and YFSETQ. The CDR3 has 14 amino acids. The CDR3 protein is CASSTGTGAYEQYF. CDR3 nucleotides: TGCGCCAGCAGCACCGGGACAGGAGCCTACGAGCAGTACTTC. The full variable domain, its missing parts supplied by reference TRBV5-1 and TRBJ2-7, is KAGVTQTPRYLIKTRGQQVTLSCSPISGHRSVSWYQQTPGQGLQFLFEYFSETQRNKGNFPGRFSGRQFSNSRSEMNVSTLELGDSALYLCASSTGTGAYEQYFGPGTRLTVT.

This chain links TRBV7-2 with TRBJ2-5; 12 bases are shared with TRBD2. Germline V gene lookup returns CDR1 SGHTA and CDR2 FQGNSA. CDR3 length: 15 amino acids. With V trimmed by 5 bases and J by 4 bases, 5 bases remained unmatched. CDR3 nucleotides: TGTGCCAGCAGCGAACGGACTAGCGGGGTAGAGACCCAGTACTTC. It yields the protein CASSERTSGVETQYF.

This clone was recorded only once. The chain joins TRBV13 to TRBJ2-2; D is ambiguous. The germline gives CDR1 PRHDT, CDR2 FYEKMQ (reference sequence). Trimming left V 5 bases short and J 5 bases short, with 6 bases between. This CDR3 contains 12 residues. The DNA for the CDR3 is TGTGCCAGCAGCCTACAGACCGGGGAGCTGTTTTTT. It is translated as CASSLQTGELFF.

The V gene is TRBV6-5, the J gene TRBJ2-2; D not resolved. The germline V and J ends were trimmed by 3 bases and 4 bases, with 9 bases remaining between them. The CDR3 contains 14 residues. The germline V gene has CDR1 MNHEY and CDR2 SVGAGI. CDR3 DNA sequence: TGTGCCAGCAGTTATGGTCTGAGCACCGGGGAGCTGTTTTTT. It is translated as CASSYGLSTGELFF.

V usage is TRBV6-5 and J usage is TRBJ1-3, with 11 bases matching TRBD1. This CDR3 region has 16 residues. Germline V gives CDR1 MNHEY, CDR2 SVGAGI. The V gene end was trimmed by 0 bases and the J gene end by 2 bases; junction bases not matched to a gene: 0. The CDR3 loop is CASSYSGQGAGNTIYF. DNA of the CDR3: TGTGCCAGCAGTTACTCGGGACAGGGGGCTGGAAACACCATATATTTT.

V is TRBV4-3 and J is TRBJ2-1, with D possibly being TRBD1 (6 bases). Trimming removed 8 bases at V and 0 bases at J, with 14 bases between. This CDR3 contains 15 residues. Germline CDR1 LGHNA, CDR2 YSLEER. This CDR3 reads CASGTGQSSYNEQFF. CDR3 in DNA: TGCGCCAGCGGTACCGGACAGAGCTCCTACAATGAGCAGTTCTTC.

This chain uses TRBV5-6 with TRBJ2-2; D gene unclear. Germline assignment: CDR1 SGHDT and CDR2 YYEEEE. The CDR3 consists of 12 residues. V was shortened by 3 bases and J by 3 bases, with 3 bases between the two germline ends. This CDR3 reads CASSSYTGELFF. In nucleotides, the CDR3 is TGTGCCAGCAGCTCCTACACCGGGGAGCTGTTTTTT.

The chain carries TRBV4-1 and TRBJ2-7; no clear D. V lost 1 base to trimming and J lost 6 bases, with 13 bases between them. The CDR3 has 14 amino acids. Germline CDR1 and CDR2: MGHRA and YSYEKL. The CDR3 sequence: CASSQVQTSSEQYF. DNA of the CDR3: TGCGCCAGCAGCCAAGTACAGACATCTTCCGAGCAGTACTTC.

The V and J genes are TRBV15 and TRBJ2-1; D perhaps matches TRBD1 (5 bases). V was pared by 1 base and J by 0 bases, with 22 bases between. There are 20 residues in the CDR3. The germline gives CDR1 LNHNV, CDR2 YYDKDF (reference sequence). In nucleotides, the CDR3 is TGTGCCACCAGCAGAGGGGTAAAACTTGGGGCGCTGAGCTCCTACAATGAGCAGTTCTTC. Protein sequence: CATSRGVKLGALSSYNEQFF.

This chain joins TRBV5-1 and TRBJ1-2, with 7 nucleotides matching TRBD1. The ends lost 6 bases at V and 3 bases at J; junction bases unmatched: 5. CDR3 size: 13 residues. CDR1 and CDR2 (germline): SGHRS, YFSETQ. The CDR3 nucleotides read TGCGCCAGCACCGTCGGGACAGACTATGGCTACACCTTC. Translated, it gives CASTVGTDYGYTF.

This clone was detected a few times. The chain combines TRBV30 with TRBJ1-1; 11 bases are a match to TRBD1. The CDR3 consists of 14 residues. J gave up 4 bases and V 5 bases, and 6 bases lay outside the gene matches. Germline CDR1 and CDR2: GTSNPN and SVGIG (reference sequence). In nucleotides, the CDR3 is TGTGCCTGGCGAAGGGACAGGGGGGGCACTGAAGCTTTCTTT. Translated, it gives CAWRRDRGGTEAFF.

The V and J genes are TRBV9 and TRBJ2-7, with 14 bases identical to TRBD2. CDR3 length equals 16 residues. Germline-derived CDR1 and CDR2 are SGDLS and YYNGEE. J gave up 1 base and V 3 bases, and 3 bases lay outside the gene matches. The CDR3 protein is CASSAGTSGGSYEQYF. The CDR3 DNA follows: TGTGCCAGCAGCGCCGGGACTAGCGGGGGATCCTACGAGCAGTACTTC.

V usage is TRBV7-9 and J usage is TRBJ1-5, with D maybe TRBD1 (5 bases). V lost 3 bases to trimming and J lost 7 bases, with 19 bases between them. This CDR3 spans 16 amino acids. Germline CDR1 reads SEHNR; CDR2 reads FQNEAQ (reference sequence). The CDR3 bases are TGTGCCAGCAGCTTCCATCGGGCAACCTCAGGGCAGCCCCAGCATTTT. It yields the protein CASSFHRATSGQPQHF. The full variable domain, in which reference TRBV7-9 and TRBJ1-5 provide the parts outside the CDR3, is DTGVSQNPRHKITKRGQNVTFRCDPISEHNRLYWYRQTLGQGPEFLTYFQNEAQLEKSRLLSDRFSAERPKGSFSTLEIQRTEQGDSAMYLCASSFHRATSGQPQHFGDGTRLSIL.

The chain has TRBV5-1 and TRBJ1-2; 9 bases are a match to TRBD1. The V gene's germline CDR1 is SGHRS and CDR2 YFSETQ. Trimming cost V 4 bases and J 8 bases; bases outside gene matches: 6. This CDR3 spans 13 amino acids. CDR3 sequence: CASSGDREYGYTF. The CDR3 bases are TGCGCCAGCAGCGGGGACAGGGAATACGGCTACACCTTC.

The rearrangement joins TRBV11-2 to TRBJ1-1; D gene unclear. The germline V gene has CDR1 SGHAT and CDR2 FQNNGV. With 0 bases removed from V and 7 bases from J, the gap between germline ends came to 12 bases. This CDR3 has 14 amino acids. CDR3: CASSLDLRDYEAFF. CDR3 in DNA: TGTGCCAGCAGCTTAGATCTCAGAGACTATGAAGCTTTCTTT.

This rearrangement joins TRBV19 to TRBJ2-2; 7 bases line up with TRBD1. Per germline, CDR1 LNHDA and CDR2 SQIVND (reference sequence). Trimming cost V 0 bases and J 4 bases; bases outside gene matches: 11. This CDR3 comprises 18 residues. CDR3 DNA: TGTGCCAGTAGTATAGATGGGCCGGGACAGCTTAGCACCGGGGAGCTGTTTTTT. Protein: CASSIDGPGQLSTGELFF. Filled out from reference TRBV19 and TRBJ2-2, the complete variable domain reads DGGITQSPKYLFRKEGQNVTLSCEQNLNHDAMYWYRQDPGQGLRLIYYSQIVNDFQKGDIAEGYSVSREKKESFPLTVTSAQKNPTAFYLCASSIDGPGQLSTGELFFGEGSRLTVL.

The V and J genes are TRBV28 and TRBJ2-7, with 8 nucleotides matching TRBD2. With V trimmed by 6 bases and J by 2 bases, 9 bases remained unmatched. The CDR3 has 15 amino acids. From germline, CDR1 is MDHEN and CDR2 SYDVKM. The CDR3 bases are TGTGCCAGCAGGACAAGAAGCGGGAGCCCCTACGAGCAGTACTTC. Translating it yields CASRTRSGSPYEQYF.

The chain joins TRBV20-1 to TRBJ2-3; 8 positions match TRBD1. CDR3 length: 17 amino acids. After removal of 3 bases from V and 7 bases from J, the junction contained 18 bases not matched to a gene. The germline V gene has CDR1 DFQATT and CDR2 SNEGSKA (reference sequence). CDR3 amino acids: CSASMPLAGTGRYTQYF. The CDR3 DNA sequence: TGCAGTGCTAGTATGCCCCTCGCCGGGACAGGTCGTTATACGCAGTATTTT.

The chain is built from TRBV27 and TRBJ1-6; 7 positions agree with TRBD1. Per germline, CDR1 MNHEY and CDR2 SMNVEV (reference sequence). CDR3 length: 15 amino acids. The junction had 4 bases not matched to a gene; V was cut back by 6 bases and J by 2 bases. For the CDR3, the DNA is TGTGCCAGCAGGGGGACAGTGCCCTATAATTCACCCCTCCACTTT. Its protein is CASRGTVPYNSPLHF.

This clone was picked up one time. The J gene is TRBJ1-6, the V gene TRBV6-5, with D uncertain. V lost 1 base to trimming and J lost 6 bases, with 4 bases between them. The CDR3 has 13 residues. Germline V gives CDR1 MNHEY, CDR2 SVGAGI. The CDR3 loop is CASSYLLNSPLHF. The CDR3 coding sequence is TGTGCCAGCAGTTACTTACTTAATTCACCCCTCCACTTT.